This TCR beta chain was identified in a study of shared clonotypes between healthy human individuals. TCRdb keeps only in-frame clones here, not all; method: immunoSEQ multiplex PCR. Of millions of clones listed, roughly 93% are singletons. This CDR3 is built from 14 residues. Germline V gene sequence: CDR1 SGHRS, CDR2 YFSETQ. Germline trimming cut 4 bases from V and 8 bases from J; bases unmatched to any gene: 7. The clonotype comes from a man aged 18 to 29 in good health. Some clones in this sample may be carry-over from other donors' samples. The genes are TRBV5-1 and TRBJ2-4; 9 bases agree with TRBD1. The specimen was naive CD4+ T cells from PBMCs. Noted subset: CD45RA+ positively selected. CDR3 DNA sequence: TGCGCCAGCAGCGTGGGACAGGGTCTAGACATTCAGTACTTC. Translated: CASSVGQGLDIQYF.